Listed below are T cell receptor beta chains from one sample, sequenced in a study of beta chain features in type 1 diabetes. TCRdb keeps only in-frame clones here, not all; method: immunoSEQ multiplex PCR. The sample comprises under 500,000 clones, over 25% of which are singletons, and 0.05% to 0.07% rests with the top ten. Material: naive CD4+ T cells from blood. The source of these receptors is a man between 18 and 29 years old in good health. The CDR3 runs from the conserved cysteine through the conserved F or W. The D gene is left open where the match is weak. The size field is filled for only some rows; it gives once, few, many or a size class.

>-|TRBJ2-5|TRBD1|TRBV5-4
TGTGCCAGCAGCTCGAGACAGGGGGCTGGAGAGACCCAGTACTTC
CASSSRQGAGETQYF
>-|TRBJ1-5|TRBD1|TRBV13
TGTGCCAGCAGCCGACGGACAGGTAATCAGCCCCAGCATTTT
CASSRRTGNQPQHF
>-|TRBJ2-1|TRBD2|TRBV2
TGTGCCGGCATGGCGGGAGGCCCATACAATGAGCAGTTCTTC
CAGMAGGPYNEQFF
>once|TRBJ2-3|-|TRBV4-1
TGCGCCAGCAGCCAAGGCCGGAGGTCCTACACAGATACGCAGTATTTT
CASSQGRRSYTDTQYF
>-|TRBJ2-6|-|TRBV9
TGTGCCAGCAGCGTAGCTCTTGCAGGTCACTCTGGGGCCAACGTCCTGACTTTC
CASSVALAGHSGANVLTF
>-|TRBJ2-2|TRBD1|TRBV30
TGTGCCTGGAGGGGACAGGGGACGAACACCGGGGAGCTGTTTTTT
CAWRGQGTNTGELFF
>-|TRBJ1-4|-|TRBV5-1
TGCGCCAGCAGCTTGACAGGGCCCGATGAAAAACTGTTTTTT
CASSLTGPDEKLFF
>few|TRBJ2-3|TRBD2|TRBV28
TGTGCCAGCCTAGCGGGCACAGATACGCAGTATTTT
CASLAGTDTQYF
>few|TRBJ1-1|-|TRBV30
TGTGCCTGGAGTGATGAGGGTCGGGGCACTGAAGCTTTCTTT
CAWSDEGRGTEAFF
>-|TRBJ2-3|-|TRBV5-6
TGTGCCAGCAGCTTCGTGGGAGCAGATACGCAGTATTTT
CASSFVGADTQYF
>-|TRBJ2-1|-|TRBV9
TGTGCCAGCAGCACCCGGGACCCCGGGGGCTACAATGAGCAGTTCTTC
CASSTRDPGGYNEQFF
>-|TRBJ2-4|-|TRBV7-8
TGTGCCAGCAGCTTATATGGCGGAAACATTCAGTACTTC
CASSLYGGNIQYF
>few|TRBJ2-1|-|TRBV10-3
TGTGCCATCAGCGCCGGTCAGGGATATTACAATGAGCAGTTCTTC
CAISAGQGYYNEQFF
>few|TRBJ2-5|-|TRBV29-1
TGCAGCGTTGTGGGTTCCAGGGGCTTTGGAGAGACCCAGTACTTC
CSVVGSRGFGETQYF
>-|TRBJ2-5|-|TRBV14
TGTGCCAGCAGCTCTGGACAGCAAGAGACCCAGTACTTC
CASSSGQQETQYF
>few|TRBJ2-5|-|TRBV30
TGTGCCTGGTCCCCAGCTGGGGCCCAGTACTTC
CAWSPAGAQYF
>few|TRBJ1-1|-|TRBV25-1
TGTGCCAGCAGTGAAACGGGACGGGTGAACACTGAAGCTTTCTTT
CASSETGRVNTEAFF
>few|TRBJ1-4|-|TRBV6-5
TGTGCCAGCAGTACCCAACAGGGATTCAATGAAAAACTGTTTTTT
CASSTQQGFNEKLFF
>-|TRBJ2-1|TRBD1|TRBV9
TGTGCCAGCAGCGTGCAACAGGGGATCTCCTACAATGAGCAGTTCTTC
CASSVQQGISYNEQFF
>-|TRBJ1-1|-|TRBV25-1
TGTGCCAGCAGTGAACCTGGCGAGGGGGACACTGAAGCTTTCTTT
CASSEPGEGDTEAFF
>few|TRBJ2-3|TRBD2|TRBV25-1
TGTGCCAGCAGTGAAGGGGCTAGCGGGAGGACAGATACGCAGTATTTT
CASSEGASGRTDTQYF
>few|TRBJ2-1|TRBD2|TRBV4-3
TGCGCCAGCAGTCCTACTAGCGGGTCGGGCTACAATGAGCAGTTCTTC
CASSPTSGSGYNEQFF
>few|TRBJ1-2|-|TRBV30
TGTGCCTGGAGTCTCGGGGCGCCTCACACCTTC
CAWSLGAPHTF
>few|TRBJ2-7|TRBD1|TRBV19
TGTGCCAGTAGTTCGATGACAGGGGCCTACGAGCAGTACTTC
CASSSMTGAYEQYF
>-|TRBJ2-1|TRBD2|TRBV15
TGTGCCACCAGCAGACCTCTGTCGGGAGGGCGAGGTGAGCAGTTCTTC
CATSRPLSGGRGEQFF
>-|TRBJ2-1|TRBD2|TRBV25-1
TGTGCCAGCAGTGCGCGGGAGCCCCCCTACAATGAGCAGTTCTTC
CASSAREPPYNEQFF
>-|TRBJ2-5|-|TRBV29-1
TGCGGCGTCTACGGACTGTACCAAGAGACCCAGTACTTC
CGVYGLYQETQYF
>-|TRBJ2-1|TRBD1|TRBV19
TGTGCCAGTAGTCTAGGGACAGGGAGCTACAATGAGCAGTTCTTC
CASSLGTGSYNEQFF
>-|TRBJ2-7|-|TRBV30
TGTGCCTGGAGTCGGCAGGGAACCTTCCACGAGCAGTACTTC
CAWSRQGTFHEQYF
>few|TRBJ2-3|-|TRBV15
TGTGCCACCAGACCTGGGGGGATCTCTCCCACAGATACGCAGTATTTT
CATRPGGISPTDTQYF
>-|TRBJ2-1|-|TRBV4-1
TGCGCCAGCAGCCAAGAGGAACGGGACGACAATGAGCAGTTCTTC
CASSQEERDDNEQFF
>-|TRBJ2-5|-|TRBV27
TGTGCCAGCAGTTTAGGCGGAGACCTACAAGAGACCCAGTACTTC
CASSLGGDLQETQYF
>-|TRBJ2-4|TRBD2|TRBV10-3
TGTGCCATCAGTGAGTCCGGCGGGAGGGAGAACATTCAGTACTTC
CAISESGGRENIQYF
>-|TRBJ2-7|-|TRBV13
TGTGCCACCCGAAGCCTAGGAAGATCCTACGAGCAGTACTTC
CATRSLGRSYEQYF
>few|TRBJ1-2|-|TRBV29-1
TGCAGCGTTGCCGAAGTGGACGACCACAGAGGCTACACCTTC
CSVAEVDDHRGYTF
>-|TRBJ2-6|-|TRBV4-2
TGTGCCAGCAGCCAAGCGCTGAGCTCTGGGGCCAACGTCCTGACTTTC
CASSQALSSGANVLTF
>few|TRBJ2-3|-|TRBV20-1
TGCAGTGCTAGAGGCGAGGATACGCAGTATTTT
CSARGEDTQYF
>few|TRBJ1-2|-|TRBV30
TGTGCCTGGAGTGTCGGGCAGAGTTATGGCTACACCTTC
CAWSVGQSYGYTF
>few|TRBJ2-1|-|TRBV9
TGTGCCAGCAGCGTGACCAGAAGGGGCTCTGAGCAGTTCTTC
CASSVTRRGSEQFF
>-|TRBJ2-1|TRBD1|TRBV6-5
TGTGCCAGCAGCCCGGACAGGGTTTACAATGAGCAGTTCTTC
CASSPDRVYNEQFF
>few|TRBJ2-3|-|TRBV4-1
TGCGCCAGCAGCCAAGACGCCAGGGGAAGGTATTTT
CASSQDARGRYF
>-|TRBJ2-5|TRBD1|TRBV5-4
TGTGCCAGCAGCGAAAGGGACAGACTTCAAGAGACCCAGTACTTC
CASSERDRLQETQYF
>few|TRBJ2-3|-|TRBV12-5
TGTGCTAGTCTGTCGGGCCTCGGGACAGATACGCAGTATTTT
CASLSGLGTDTQYF
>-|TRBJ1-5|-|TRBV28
TGTGCCAGCAGTACCTATCAGCCCCAGCATTTT
CASSTYQPQHF
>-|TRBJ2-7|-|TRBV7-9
TGTGCCAGCGAGGCTTTTGACGAGCAGTACTTC
CASEAFDEQYF
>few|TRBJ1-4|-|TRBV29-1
TGCAGCGCGATAGGGTCGACTAATGAAAAACTGTTTTTT
CSAIGSTNEKLFF
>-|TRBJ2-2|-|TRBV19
TGTGCCAGTAGTATTACTGCAGGCGGGGAGCTGTTTTTT
CASSITAGGELFF
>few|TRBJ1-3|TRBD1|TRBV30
TGTGCCTGGGCGGACAGGGGATCAGGAAACACCATATATTTT
CAWADRGSGNTIYF
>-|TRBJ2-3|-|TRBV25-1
TGTGCCAGCAGTGGTTCCACAGATACGCAGTATTTT
CASSGSTDTQYF
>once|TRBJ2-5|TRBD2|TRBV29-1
TGCAGCGTTGGGGCTAGCGGGAAGCAATGGATGGAGACCCAGTACTTC
CSVGASGKQWMETQYF
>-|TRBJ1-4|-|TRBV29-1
TGCAGCGTTGGGGCAAGGCTTGAAGAAAAACTGTTTTTT
CSVGARLEEKLFF
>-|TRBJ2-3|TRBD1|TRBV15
TGTGCCACCAGCTCCTATCGGTTCGGACAGGGGGCGCAAAATACGCAGTATTTT
CATSSYRFGQGAQNTQYF
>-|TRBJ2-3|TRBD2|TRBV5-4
TGTGCCAGCAGCCTACTAGCGGGAGTGGGGCCAGATACGCAGTATTTT
CASSLLAGVGPDTQYF
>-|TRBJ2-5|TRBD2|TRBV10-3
TGTGCCATCAGTGATCCCCCCGGACTAGCGGTATCCCAAGAGACCCAGTACTTC
CAISDPPGLAVSQETQYF
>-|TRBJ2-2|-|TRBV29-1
TGCAGCGGCCAGAGTTTGAACACCGGGGAGCTGTTTTTT
CSGQSLNTGELFF